This passage covers 28 T cell receptor beta chains from one sample sequenced in a study of cytomegalovirus exposure and HLA in healthy donors. Amplification used 60 Vbeta primers and 13 Jbeta primers. Libraries were prepared by immunoSEQ multiplex PCR; TCRdb keeps only in-frame clonotypes and omits some of them. The table lists hundreds of thousands of clones, around 90% of them singletons. Sequenced input: PBMCs. These TCRs come from a woman aged 18-29 years in good health and CMV-seronegative.

This chain links TRBV7-8 with TRBJ2-1; 13 nucleotides agree with TRBD2. Unmatched junction bases numbered 5, after V lost 10 bases and J lost 5 bases. Per the germline V gene, CDR1 is SGHVS and CDR2 is FQNEAQ. The CDR3 has 14 residues. The CDR3 DNA sequence: TGTGCCACCCCCGGGACTAGCGGGGACAATGAGCAGTTCTTC. Its translation: CATPGTSGDNEQFF.

The chain couples TRBV5-8 to TRBJ2-1; maybe TRBD1 (6 bases). CDR3 length: 13 residues. The germline V and J ends were trimmed by 0 bases and 10 bases, with 11 bases remaining between them. Per germline, CDR1 SGHTS and CDR2 YDEGEE. Here the CDR3 reads CASSLDGGREQFF. The DNA of the CDR3 is TGTGCCAGCAGCTTGGATGGGGGCAGGGAGCAGTTCTTC.

This clone was observed a single time. The V gene is TRBV19, the J gene TRBJ2-7; 8 positions match TRBD2. The length of the CDR3 is 14 residues. CDR1 and CDR2 (germline): LNHDA, SQIVND (reference sequence). The V segment lost 5 bases and the J segment 1 base; nucleotides outside the gene matches: 4. The DNA for the CDR3 is TGTGCCAGTAGTTCCGGACTAGCATCCTACGAGCAGTACTTC. Amino acid sequence: CASSSGLASYEQYF.

J is TRBJ2-5 and V is TRBV9; possibly TRBD2 for D (7 bases). The V gene's germline CDR1 is SGDLS and CDR2 YYNGEE. This CDR3 is built from 15 residues. The V end lost 0 bases, the J end lost 1 base, and 10 bases lay between the germline ends. The CDR3 loop reads CASSVGGGAQETQYF. CDR3 in DNA: TGTGCCAGCAGCGTAGGAGGGGGGGCCCAAGAGACCCAGTACTTC.

The chain links TRBV19 to TRBJ2-1, with D tentatively TRBD2 (6 bases). CDR3 length: 15 residues. Germline lookup yields CDR1 LNHDA and CDR2 SQIVND (reference sequence). V lost 1 base and J lost 6, with 13 bases in between. This CDR3 reads CASSIGPQGGNEQFF. The CDR3 coding sequence is TGTGCCAGTAGTATAGGCCCCCAGGGAGGCAATGAGCAGTTCTTC.

V is TRBV6-5 and J is TRBJ1-4, with a weak D call TRBD1 (6 bases). The CDR3 loop spans 13 amino acids. The germline V gene encodes CDR1 MNHEY and CDR2 SVGAGI. V dropped 5 bases and J dropped 8 bases, with 12 bases sitting between them. CDR3 in amino acids: CASSDRRREKLFF. The DNA for the CDR3 is TGTGCCAGCAGTGACAGGCGGAGGGAAAAACTGTTTTTT.

The count of this clone is one. The chain combines TRBV4-1 with TRBJ2-5, with D tentatively TRBD1 (6 bases). The J call may be incorrect, as the DNA end agrees better with TRBJ2-7. The CDR3 sequence is 15 residues long. Germline lookup yields CDR1 MGHRA and CDR2 YSYEKL. The CDR3 reads CASSQDQDSTYEQYF. The CDR3 region has the DNA TGCGCCAGCAGCCAAGATCAGGACAGTACCTACGAGCAGTACTTC.

V gene TRBV5-6 combines with J gene TRBJ1-6, with a weak D call TRBD1 (6 bases). The germline gives CDR1 SGHDT, CDR2 YYEEEE. The V gene lost 4 bases and the J gene lost 6 bases, with 17 bases spanning the gap. The CDR3 sequence is 16 residues long. The CDR3 region is CASSRGTGITNSPLHF. CDR3 DNA: TGTGCCAGCAGCAGAGGAACAGGGATTACTAATTCACCCCTCCACTTT.

This clone was detected once. The chain couples TRBV30 to TRBJ1-1; the D gene is possibly TRBD1 (5 bases). V lost 5 bases and J 4 bases, leaving 11 bases between the germline ends. The V gene's germline CDR1 is GTSNPN and CDR2 SVGIG (reference sequence). The CDR3 contains 12 residues. The CDR3 coding sequence is TGTGCCTGGGCGGGGGTGGGCACTGAAGCTTTCTTT. This encodes CAWAGVGTEAFF. The entire variable domain, with the rest obtained from reference TRBV30 and TRBJ1-1, is as follows: SQTIHQWPATLVQPVGSPLSLECTVEGTSNPNLYWYRQAAGRGLQLLFYSVGIGQISSEVPQNLSASRPQDRQFILSSKKLLLSDSGFYLCAWAGVGTEAFFGQGTRLTVV.

The sample holds a few counts of this clone. The chain has TRBV4-1 and TRBJ2-4; weak D call: TRBD1 (6 bases). The CDR3 contains 17 residues. V lost 1 base and J lost 2, with 15 bases in between. CDR1 and CDR2 from the germline V gene are MGHRA and YSYEKL. CDR3 amino acids: CASSQGYRVLTKNIQYF. The DNA of the CDR3 is TGCGCCAGCAGCCAAGGGTACAGGGTTCTAACCAAAAACATTCAGTACTTC.

This chain uses TRBV5-4 with TRBJ2-1; 11 nucleotides match TRBD2. CDR1 is SGHNT and CDR2 is YYREEE in the germline V gene (reference sequence). V gave up 4 bases and J gave up 4 bases; unmatched junction bases: 7. The CDR3 covers 16 residues. The CDR3 loop is CASSPPGLADYNEQFF. In DNA form, the CDR3 reads TGTGCCAGCAGCCCTCCGGGACTAGCGGATTACAATGAGCAGTTCTTC.

The chain has TRBV30 and TRBJ1-5; unclear D gene. The length of the CDR3 is 11 residues. The V end lost 4 bases, the J end lost 9 bases, and 10 bases lay between the germline ends. The germline CDR1 and CDR2 sequences are GTSNPN and SVGIG (reference sequence). CDR3 coding DNA: TGTGCCTGGATAACTTTGCGGCCCCAGCATTTT. It translates to CAWITLRPQHF.

Of note for this clone: The sample holds other DNA sequences that translate to the same CDR3. The V call is TRBV5-8, the J call TRBJ2-2; a weak D match, TRBD1 (5 bases). The CDR3 runs 15 residues. V was cut by 1 base and J by 1 base, with 8 bases left in between. Germline V lookup: CDR1 SGHTS, CDR2 YDEGEE. CDR3: CASSLFQGNTGELFF. Here the CDR3 DNA reads TGTGCCAGCAGCTTGTTTCAGGGGAACACCGGGGAGCTGTTTTTT.

This clone came up once. The chain joins TRBV2 to TRBJ1-1; 12 positions agree with TRBD1. The junction had 6 bases not matched to a gene; V was cut back by 8 bases and J by 2 bases. This CDR3 region has 15 residues. Germline CDR1 is SNHLY and CDR2 is FYNNEI. CDR3 protein: CASGGQGAGNTEAFF. The CDR3 nucleotides are TGTGCCAGCGGGGGACAGGGGGCCGGAAACACTGAAGCTTTCTTT.

The chain employs TRBV6-1 and TRBJ1-2, with 7 bases aligning to TRBD1. CDR1 MNHNS and CDR2 SASEGT come from the germline V gene. The CDR3 loop spans 11 amino acids. V lost 8 bases to trimming and J lost 6 bases; unmatched junction nucleotides: 3. The CDR3 protein is CASWGTDGYTF. CDR3 nucleotides: TGTGCCAGCTGGGGGACAGATGGCTACACCTTC.

J is TRBJ2-3 and V is TRBV10-3, with 10 bases identical to TRBD1. There are 14 residues in the CDR3. Germline-derived CDR1 and CDR2 are ENHRY and SYGVKD. J was trimmed by 6 bases and V by 6 bases; bases with no gene match: 6. DNA of the CDR3: TGTGCCATCAGCCAGGGACAGGGGACGGATACGCAGTATTTT. Amino acids: CAISQGQGTDTQYF.

The CDR3 DNA reads TGTGCCAGCAGTCTTCTCACAGGGGGGTACGGCTACACCTTC. As protein: CASSLLTGGYGYTF. The chain is built from TRBV2 and TRBJ1-2, with 8 nucleotides matching TRBD1. This CDR3 contains 14 residues. The V segment lost 5 bases and the J segment 8 bases; nucleotides outside the gene matches: 10. Per germline, CDR1 SNHLY and CDR2 FYNNEI. Based on the CDR3 plus reference TRBV2 and TRBJ1-2, the full variable domain is EPEVTQTPSHQVTQMGQEVILRCVPISNHLYFYWYRQILGQKVEFLVSFYNNEISEKSEIFDDQFSVERPDGSNFTLKIRSTKLEDSAMYFCASSLLTGGYGYTFGSGTRLTVV.

V gene TRBV9 combines with J gene TRBJ2-7; 9 bases map to TRBD1. The CDR3 sequence is 15 residues long. Trimming cost V 5 bases and J 0 bases; bases outside gene matches: 6. The germline V gene has CDR1 SGDLS and CDR2 YYNGEE. CDR3 protein: CASSRMGQGSYEQYF. The CDR3 DNA is TGTGCCAGCAGTCGCATGGGACAGGGCTCCTACGAGCAGTACTTC.

The chain has TRBV5-1 and TRBJ2-3, with D tentatively TRBD1 (6 bases). V lost 6 bases and J lost 2, with 10 bases in between. Germline V CDR1 and CDR2: SGHRS, YFSETQ. CDR3 length: 13 residues. The CDR3 here is CASNGQNTDTQYF. The CDR3 region has the DNA TGCGCCAGCAATGGACAGAACACAGATACGCAGTATTTT.

This chain uses TRBV5-4 with TRBJ1-4; unclear D gene. CDR3 length: 15 residues. From germline, CDR1 is SGHNT and CDR2 YYREEE (reference sequence). V was trimmed by 4 bases and J by 5 bases, leaving 15 bases between them. This CDR3 reads CASSQAPTGNEKLFF. The CDR3 region has the DNA TGTGCCAGCAGCCAAGCCCCTACGGGGAATGAAAAACTGTTTTTT.

This chain's CDR3 is CASSQGVRAWRVGYEQYF. CDR3 coding DNA: TGCGCCAGCAGCCAAGGGGTTCGGGCGTGGCGGGTGGGGTACGAGCAGTACTTC. This chain connects TRBV4-1 to TRBJ2-7, with D perhaps TRBD2 (5 bases). The CDR3 spans 18 residues. The V and J ends lost 1 base and 4 bases respectively, with 23 bases between them. CDR1 and CDR2 from the germline V gene are MGHRA and YSYEKL.

CDR3 in DNA: TGTGCCAGCAGCCAAGATCCGGGACAGGGCTCCTACGAGCAGTACTTC. The encoded protein is CASSQDPGQGSYEQYF. V gene TRBV4-2 combines with J gene TRBJ2-7; 9 positions agree with TRBD1. Losses at the gene ends were 0 bases for V and 0 bases for J; bases not matched to a gene: 3. The CDR3 extends over 16 amino acids. CDR1 is LGHNA and CDR2 is YNFKEQ in the germline V gene.

This clone was counted once. The V call is TRBV2, the J call TRBJ1-4; maybe TRBD1 (5 bases). The V gene's germline CDR1 is SNHLY and CDR2 FYNNEI. V lost 7 bases to trimming and J lost 1 base, with 13 bases between them. This CDR3 spans 15 amino acids. CDR3: CASNLQGKTNEKLFF. Written as DNA, the CDR3 is TGTGCCAGCAATCTGCAGGGTAAAACTAATGAAAAACTGTTTTTT.

The chain has TRBV5-1 and TRBJ2-1; TRBD2 aligns across 7 bases. The length of the CDR3 is 15 residues. V shed 1 base and J 12 bases; nucleotides not matched to a gene: 13. CDR1 is SGHRS, CDR2 YFSETQ, per germline. The CDR3 is CASSLSGEGLSRQFF. CDR3 nucleotide sequence: TGCGCCAGCAGCTTGTCGGGGGAGGGCCTTAGTCGGCAGTTCTTC.

The J gene is TRBJ1-2, the V gene TRBV13; 8 bases match TRBD1. The germline gives CDR1 PRHDT, CDR2 FYEKMQ (reference sequence). Trimming at V came to 5 bases and at J to 8 bases, leaving 4 bases not matched to a gene. The length of the CDR3 is 12 residues. CDR3 protein: CASSRTGFGYTF. The CDR3 nucleotides read TGTGCCAGCAGCCGGACAGGGTTCGGCTACACCTTC.

This clone was detected a few times. V usage is TRBV29-1 and J usage is TRBJ1-1, with TRBD1 matching 8 bases. The CDR3 covers 13 residues. The germline V gene has CDR1 SQVTM and CDR2 ANQGSEA. With V trimmed by 5 bases and J by 10 bases, 12 bases remained unmatched. The CDR3 nucleotides are TGCAGCGTTCACCAGCGGGTGGGGACAGGAGCTTTCTTT. Protein sequence: CSVHQRVGTGAFF.

This chain links TRBV28 with TRBJ1-5, with D perhaps TRBD1 (6 bases). The CDR3 loop spans 14 amino acids. Germline CDR1 is MDHEN and CDR2 is SYDVKM. Trimming removed 3 bases from V and 5 bases from J, with 11 bases in between. CDR3: CASSFAGVDQPQHF. Here the CDR3 DNA reads TGTGCCAGCAGTTTCGCAGGGGTGGATCAGCCCCAGCATTTT.

The genes are TRBV5-1 and TRBJ2-2; perhaps TRBD1 as D (6 bases). CDR1 and CDR2 from the germline V gene are SGHRS and YFSETQ. V was clipped by 5 bases and J by 0 bases, with 14 bases between them. The CDR3 extends over 16 amino acids. In DNA form, the CDR3 reads TGCGCCAGCAGAGGGACAAACGGTCCGAACACCGGGGAGCTGTTTTTT. This translates into CASRGTNGPNTGELFF.